The source of this TCR beta chain is a study of beta chain features in type 1 diabetes. Looking at the study overall: No age, gender or cell yield differences were seen between patients and healthy donors.

The entirety of the isolated RNA underwent reverse transcription, so expressed TCRB transcripts were sequenced. TCRdb's table, derived via immunoSEQ multiplex PCR, lists solely in-frame clones and lacks some. The sample has 200,000 to 300,000 clones; roughly 30% are singletons. General observations from the study: Compared with healthy donors, patients appeared to share more similar naive, central memory and regulatory TCRB repertoires. Sequencing used cDNA, and cells with high TCR expression could therefore be over-represented.

This clone was counted ten times or more. What it recognizes is unknown. Trimming shortened V by 5 bases and J by 4 bases, and 9 bases separated the two germline ends. CDR3 length: 13 residues. Germline CDR1 reads SEHNR; CDR2 reads FQNEAQ (reference sequence). The chain has TRBV7-9 and TRBJ1-3, with no clear D. This sequence originates from a man aged 25-45 years in good health. The specimen was central memory CD4+ T cells from blood. The CDR3 DNA is TGTGCCAGCAGCCGACCTACGGGAAACACCATATATTTT. Protein sequence: CASSRPTGNTIYF. Full variable domain (remainder filled in from reference TRBV7-9 and TRBJ1-3): DTGVSQNPRHKITKRGQNVTFRCDPISEHNRLYWYRQTLGQGPEFLTYFQNEAQLEKSRLLSDRFSAERPKGSFSTLEIQRTEQGDSAMYLCASSRPTGNTIYFGEGSWLTVV.